The 7 T cell receptor beta chains listed next were all sequenced from one sample in a study of shared clonotypes between healthy human individuals. Produced via immunoSEQ multiplex PCR; TCRdb's table is partial and in-frame only. The table shows 1.5 million to 1.9 million clones, with nearly 99% occurring only once. Material: naive CD4+ T cells sorted from blood. Specified subset: CD45RA+ positively selected. All receptors come from a man in his thirties or forties in good health.

This rearrangement joins TRBV7-9 to TRBJ2-1, with 8 bases matching TRBD1. The CDR3 contains 15 residues. Trimming cost V 4 bases and J 10 bases; bases outside gene matches: 12. Germline V lookup: CDR1 SEHNR, CDR2 FQNEAQ (reference sequence). For the CDR3, the DNA is TGTGCCAGCAGCTCGACAGGGGCTGGATATGGGGAGCAGTTCTTC. Translating it yields CASSSTGAGYGEQFF.

The chain uses TRBV25-1 and TRBJ1-1; D is ambiguous. The CDR3 loop spans 14 amino acids. Trimming took off 6 bases at V and 6 bases at J, with 17 bases between the two ends. Per the germline V gene, CDR1 is MGHDK and CDR2 is SYGVNS. The CDR3 protein is CASSSEVPTSEAFF. In nucleotides, the CDR3 is TGTGCCAGCAGCTCAGAGGTACCGACCTCTGAAGCTTTCTTT. Full variable domain (remainder filled in from reference TRBV25-1 and TRBJ1-1): EADIYQTPRYLVIGTGKKITLECSQTMGHDKMYWYQQDPGMELHLIHYSYGVNSTEKGDLSSESTVSRIRTEHFPLTLESARPSHTSQYLCASSSEVPTSEAFFGQGTRLTVV.

V is TRBV5-4 and J is TRBJ2-7, with TRBD1 identical over 12 bases. Germline V CDR1 and CDR2: SGHNT, YYREEE (reference sequence). CDR3 length equals 15 residues. After removal of 4 bases from V and 4 bases from J, the junction contained 6 bases not matched to a gene. The CDR3 loop is CASSVGQGASYEQYF. CDR3 DNA sequence: TGTGCCAGCAGCGTGGGACAGGGGGCGTCTTACGAGCAGTACTTC.

In the case of this clone: Other DNA sequences in the same sample also yield this CDR3. The chain joins TRBV11-3 to TRBJ1-1, with 8 positions matching TRBD1. With 2 bases clipped from V and 1 base from J, the junction kept 0 bases outside the gene matches. Germline CDR1 and CDR2: SGHNT and YENEEA. The CDR3 extends over 14 amino acids. The CDR3 sequence is CASSLQGANTEAFF. In nucleotides, the CDR3 is TGTGCCAGCAGCTTACAGGGGGCGAACACTGAAGCTTTCTTT.

The gene calls are TRBV13 and TRBJ1-1; D is ambiguous. CDR1 PRHDT and CDR2 FYEKMQ come from the germline V gene (reference sequence). This CDR3 spans 12 amino acids. The V and J ends lost 5 bases and 1 base respectively, with 5 bases between them. CDR3 bases: TGTGCCAGCAGCACCAGGAACACTGAAGCTTTCTTT. This codes for CASSTRNTEAFF. Based on the CDR3 plus reference TRBV13 and TRBJ1-1, the full variable domain is AAGVIQSPRHLIKEKRETATLKCYPIPRHDTVYWYQQGPGQDPQFLISFYEKMQSDKGSIPDRFSAQQFSDYHSELNMSSLELGDSALYFCASSTRNTEAFFGQGTRLTVV.

This rearrangement joins TRBV5-4 to TRBJ1-2; D not certain. The V gene lost 2 bases and the J gene lost 8 bases, with 13 bases spanning the gap. Germline CDR1 SGHNT, CDR2 YYREEE (reference sequence). This CDR3 is 13 amino acids long. The CDR3 is CASSLDPLEGYTF. The CDR3 coding sequence is TGTGCCAGCAGCTTAGATCCGCTAGAAGGCTACACCTTC.

This clone was seen a few times. Different DNA sequences within this sample yield the same CDR3. As DNA, the CDR3 is TGTGCCAGCAGCGTAGATTCCAGCACAGATACGCAGTATTTT. The encoded protein is CASSVDSSTDTQYF. This chain connects TRBV9 to TRBJ2-3; D gene uncertain. In germline, CDR1 is SGDLS, CDR2 YYNGEE. With 0 bases removed from V and 0 bases from J, the gap between germline ends came to 5 bases. The CDR3 length is 14 residues.